The 17 T cell receptor beta chains presented below share a single source sample, sequenced in a study of regulatory T cells in long-lasting Graves disease. The authors built TCR beta libraries using iRepertoire HTBI primers and Arm-PCR of CDR3 regions. TCRdb reanalysed the multiplex PCR reads using MiXCR and keeps one entry per CDR3 protein. In the table there are 500,000 or so distinct CDR3 sequences, under 20% of which are singletons. As to time point: newly diagnosed GD, antithyroid drugs for less than 3 months. Extracted RNA from PBMCs served as the source of the TCR library. Another study also made use of these data, one on T cells in Graves' hyperthyroidism and ophthalmopathy.

Sequencing was performed on peripheral blood mononuclear cells (PBMCs), taken at new diagnosis, from a patient treated with antithyroid drugs. Receptors originate from a man aged 40-49 years with Graves disease.

This chain joins TRBV30 and TRBJ2-3; TRBD2 agrees at 10 bases. Germline assignment: CDR1 GTSNPN and CDR2 SVGIG (reference sequence). The CDR3 is made up of 14 amino acids. The V and J ends lost 3 bases and 2 bases, in that order; junction bases with no gene match: 2. The CDR3: CAWRLAGYTDTQYF. The CDR3 region has the DNA TGTGCCTGGAGACTAGCGGGGTACACAGATACGCAGTATTTT.

The chain joins TRBV12-3 or TRBV12-4 to TRBJ2-2, with TRBD2 matching 12 bases. V shed 10 bases and J 6 bases; nucleotides not matched to a gene: 9. The CDR3 length is 15 residues. CDR3 DNA: TGTGCCACATCGGGACTAGCGGGCCGGTCCGGGGAGCTGTTTTTT. Translating it yields CATSGLAGRSGELFF.

This clonotype was observed many times. The chain links TRBV28 to TRBJ1-1; D is ambiguous. The CDR3 is 13 amino acids. The V end lost 2 bases, the J end lost 5 bases, and 9 bases lay between the germline ends. Per the germline V gene, CDR1 is MDHEN and CDR2 is SYDVKM. The CDR3 sequence is CASSLNSGTEAFF. The CDR3 region has the DNA TGTGCCAGCAGTTTAAATAGTGGGACTGAAGCTTTCTTT. Combining the CDR3 with reference TRBV28 and TRBJ1-1 gives the whole variable domain DVKVTQSSRYLVKRTGEKVFLECVQDMDHENMFWYRQDPGLGLRLIYFSYDVKMKEKGDIPEGYSVSREKKERFSLILESASTNQTSMYLCASSLNSGTEAFFGQGTRLTVV.

This clonotype was detected ten times or more. The rearrangement links TRBV2 to TRBJ2-1; TRBD2 might be the D (5 bases). V was clipped by 3 bases and J by 2 bases, with 11 bases between them. Germline values: CDR1 SNHLY, CDR2 FYNNEI. This CDR3 has 15 amino acids. The chain's CDR3 is CASSESPGTYNEQFF. In DNA, the CDR3 is TGTGCCAGCAGTGAGTCCCCGGGAACCTACAATGAGCAGTTCTTC.

This clonotype was seen many times. The V gene is TRBV2, the J gene TRBJ1-2; D is unclear. Per germline, CDR1 SNHLY and CDR2 FYNNEI. V lost 3 bases and J lost 8, with 19 bases in between. The CDR3 is 15 residues long. The CDR3 here is CASSDRLDPRWGYTF. The CDR3 nucleotides read TGTGCCAGCAGTGATCGTTTGGATCCCCGGTGGGGCTACACCTTC.

J is TRBJ2-4 and V is TRBV28; D might be TRBD1 (5 bases). This CDR3 is 17 amino acids long. The V end was cut by 4 bases, the J end by 7 bases, with 23 bases between. Germline CDR1 MDHEN, CDR2 SYDVKM. The CDR3 DNA follows: TGTGCCAGCAGTTACAGATGGACCAGGGATTTTGGGAACATTCAGTACTTC. This gives the protein CASSYRWTRDFGNIQYF.

V is TRBV5-1 and J is TRBJ2-3; 9 bases map to TRBD2. The CDR3 sequence is 14 residues long. Germline trimming cut 4 bases from V and 4 bases from J; bases unmatched to any gene: 4. In germline, CDR1 is SGHRS, CDR2 YFSETQ. The CDR3 sequence: CASSAGLAADTQYF. The CDR3 DNA reads TGCGCCAGCAGCGCGGGACTAGCAGCAGATACGCAGTATTTT.

This clonotype was seen ten or more times. This chain links TRBV6-1 with TRBJ1-1; TRBD1 might be the D (5 bases). There are 15 residues in the CDR3. Trimming removed 6 bases at V and 2 bases at J, with 16 bases between. Germline-derived CDR1 and CDR2 are MNHNS and SASEGT. CDR3 DNA: TGTGCCAGCAGCCCGGACAATCTTGTCAACACTGAAGCTTTCTTT. It translates to CASSPDNLVNTEAFF.

About this clonotype itself: A much larger clone lies a single base off, so this may be a read error. This rearrangement joins TRBV3-1 to TRBJ2-3; D possibly corresponds to TRBD2 (5 bases). Trimming removed 4 bases from V and 6 bases from J, with 17 bases in between. In germline, CDR1 is LGHDT, CDR2 YNNKEL (reference sequence). The CDR3 has 15 amino acids. The CDR3 DNA follows: TGTGCCAGCAGCCGAGATCGAGGGAGTGCCGATACGCAGTATTTT. Amino acids: CASSRDRGSADTQYF.

This clonotype was found many times. The rearrangement uses TRBV28 and TRBJ1-1; a possible D gene is TRBD1 (5 bases). CDR1 is MDHEN and CDR2 is SYDVKM in the germline V gene. Trimming took 1 base from V and 10 from J, leaving 10 bases between them. The CDR3 has 12 amino acids. The CDR3 region is CASSLLGGSAFF. The CDR3 DNA reads TGTGCCAGCAGTTTATTGGGGGGTTCAGCTTTCTTT.

This chain connects TRBV10-3 to TRBJ2-1; possibly TRBD1 for D (8 bases). This CDR3 has 16 amino acids. V shed 0 bases and J shed 4 bases, with 13 bases lying between them. Germline assignment: CDR1 ENHRY and CDR2 SYGVKD. This chain's CDR3 is CAISESTGGGYNEQFF. Here the CDR3 DNA reads TGTGCCATCAGTGAGTCTACAGGGGGGGGATACAATGAGCAGTTCTTC.

Concerning this clonotype itself: The germline gene is not matched at one end of the junction; a read error may be the cause. The chain employs TRBV7-9 and TRBJ2-5; D is unresolved. Germline lookup yields CDR1 SEHNR and CDR2 FQNEAQ (reference sequence). This CDR3 has 12 residues. The CDR3 DNA reads as TGTGCCAGCAGCGCCGTCCAAGGGACCCAGTACTTC. Encoded protein: CASSAVQGTQYF.

This clonotype was recorded a few times. The V gene is TRBV20-1, the J gene TRBJ2-3; TRBD2 agrees at 7 bases. With V trimmed by 4 bases and J by 1 base, 8 bases remained unmatched. This CDR3 comprises 15 residues. Germline values: CDR1 DFQATT, CDR2 SNEGSKA (reference sequence). For the CDR3, the DNA is TGCAGTGCTACCCCCCAAGCGGGACGCACAGATACGCAGTATTTT. This translates into CSATPQAGRTDTQYF.

This clonotype was observed a few times. The chain links TRBV30 to TRBJ1-4, with a tentative D call TRBD1 (6 bases). The CDR3 loop spans 13 amino acids. V lost 2 bases and J 7 bases, leaving 11 bases between the germline ends. CDR1 and CDR2 from the germline V gene are GTSNPN and SVGIG (reference sequence). The CDR3 nucleotides read TGTGCCTGGAGTTCAAGGGGGGGTGAAAAACTGTTTTTT. It translates to CAWSSRGGEKLFF. The full variable domain, in which reference TRBV30 and TRBJ1-4 provide the parts outside the CDR3, is SQTIHQWPATLVQPVGSPLSLECTVEGTSNPNLYWYRQAAGRGLQLLFYSVGIGQISSEVPQNLSASRPQDRQFILSSKKLLLSDSGFYLCAWSSRGGEKLFFGSGTQLSVL.

This clonotype was seen ten or more times. The chain couples TRBV2 to TRBJ2-7, with 8 bases lining up with TRBD1. This CDR3 is 15 amino acids long. Germline V gives CDR1 SNHLY, CDR2 FYNNEI. V trimming: 5 bases; J trimming: 2 bases; junction bases outside the gene matches: 8. CDR3 sequence (DNA): TGTGCCAGCAGTTCCGGGACAGGTCACACCTACGAGCAGTACTTC. Its translation is CASSSGTGHTYEQYF.

The chain uses TRBV30 and TRBJ1-2, with D unclear. Germline lookup yields CDR1 GTSNPN and CDR2 SVGIG (reference sequence). Trimming took off 8 bases at V and 1 base at J, with 8 bases between the two ends. This CDR3 region has 11 residues. CDR3 bases: TGTGCCGTCGACGGTAACTATGGCTACACCTTC. Translated, it gives CAVDGNYGYTF.

Only a few counts were recorded for this clonotype. The chain recombines TRBV7-8 with TRBJ1-6, with 7 bases identical to TRBD1. The CDR3 is made up of 16 amino acids. Germline trimming cut 5 bases from V and 11 bases from J; bases unmatched to any gene: 15. Germline-derived CDR1 and CDR2 are SGHVS and FQNEAQ. CDR3 DNA sequence: TGTGCCAGCAGCAGCCAAGACAGGGTAGTAAATCCACCCCTCCACTTT. This gives the protein CASSSQDRVVNPPLHF. Using reference TRBV7-8 and TRBJ1-6 for the parts outside the CDR3, the full variable domain is GAGVSQSPRYKVAKRGQDVALRCDPISGHVSLFWYQQALGQGPEFLTYFQNEAQLDKSGLPSDRFFAERPEGSVSTLKIQRTQQEDSAVYLCASSSQDRVVNPPLHFGNGTRLTVT.